This entry concerns a single T cell receptor (beta chain). The antigen is undetermined. After 5'RACE with constant-segment primers, TCR alpha and TCR beta cDNA libraries carrying sample barcodes and UMIs were obtained. TCRdb fed the 5' RACE reads into MiXCR, producing one record per CDR3 protein. Of 450,000 to 700,000 distinct CDR3 sequences listed, about a sixth are singletons. These data come from a study of T-cell memory formation after mild COVID-19. Study-level information: Clusters were largely donor specific. Study-wide findings and caveats: Whereas later expanders leaned CD4+, clones contracting day 15 to 85 showed a balanced CD4/CD8 makeup. The study found contracting CD4+ clones mainly in CM and EM and contracting CD8+ clones in EMRA.

Sequenced sample: PBMCs or a T cell subset sorted from them (not recorded which). The TCR comes from an adult woman who had mild COVID-19 (a few samples of this study predate the infection). Cell type and time point are not known.

The chain's CDR3 is CASSLGPAAGRNEQFF. Here the CDR3 DNA reads TGTGCCAGCAGCTTAGGGCCCGCCGCGGGGCGTAATGAGCAGTTCTTC. The gene calls are TRBV7-9 and TRBJ2-1; TRBD2 is a possible D gene (6 bases). The CDR3 length is 16 residues. Germline CDR1 SEHNR, CDR2 FQNEAQ (reference sequence). V lost 1 base, J lost 7 bases, and 17 bases lay in between.